This T cell receptor beta chain derives from a study of blood T cells in healthy people across ages. With V trimmed by 0 bases and J by 11 bases, 18 bases remained unmatched. There are 17 residues in the CDR3. CDR1 and CDR2 from the germline V gene are SGHRS and YFSETQ. Primers used in a second PCR of about 7 to 12 cycles were a sample-barcoded 5' primer and a J-beta primer mix. TCRdb independently ran MiXCR on the 5' RACE reads; one entry per CDR3 protein. The repertoire consists of under 1 million distinct CDR3 sequences, with 40% to 50% occurring once and the leading ten covering nearly 20%. V usage is TRBV5-1 and J usage is TRBJ2-5, with TRBD2 identical over 8 bases. Sequenced sample: blood. The source is a man aged 60-69 years in good health. In DNA form, the CDR3 reads TGCGCCAGCAGCTTGGACGTTCTGCGGGGGGCCCTTAATGAGCAGTACTTC. The encoded protein is CASSLDVLRGALNEQYF.